This T cell receptor (beta chain) was profiled in a study of cytomegalovirus exposure and HLA in healthy donors. Study-wide findings and caveats: Researchers counted around 150 TCR beta chains as cytomegalovirus-associated.

Germline V lookup: CDR1 PRHDT, CDR2 FYEKMQ (reference sequence). CDR3 length: 13 amino acids. Trimming cost V 5 bases and J 9 bases; bases outside gene matches: 5. Using immunoSEQ multiplex PCR, the repertoire was profiled, and TCRdb retains in-frame clones only, with some absent. This sample carries 210,000 or so clones, around nine tenths of them seen once, and the ten largest clones take over 2.5%. Notes on this clone: Antigen: not known.

The donors were in the approximately 130-subject validation cohort, distinct from the approximately 670-subject first cohort. The chain combines TRBV13 with TRBJ2-1, with 9 positions matching TRBD2. This clonotype originated in a young woman in good health and CMV-seronegative. Sequencing was performed on PBMCs. CDR3 sequence: CASSRTSVSEQFF. CDR3 bases: TGTGCCAGCAGCCGGACTAGCGTTTCTGAGCAGTTCTTC.